This T cell receptor (beta chain) came from a study of blood T cell repertoires in COVID-19. The overall study: Collection of acute and convalescent COVID-19 samples took place in the United States, Italy and Spain. The analysed material was cDNA or gDNA that came from T cells, B-cell-depleted T cells, or PBMCs.

This CDR3 has 14 residues. The V gene's germline CDR1 is MDHEN and CDR2 SYDVKM. Trimming stripped 6 bases from V and 0 bases from J, with 10 bases between. Seattle cases were enrolled at active infection and followed longitudinally. Original analysis: Amplification of reference gene primers provided the estimated nucleated cell counts. Generated by immunoSEQ multiplex PCR, the TCRdb table keeps only in-frame clones and is missing some. The D gene and trimming were derived from the DNA, and the V and J assignments and clone size from that table. The data contain some 170,000 clones, around nine tenths of them singletons.

V usage is TRBV28 and J usage is TRBJ2-3; D is unclear. The clonotype originates from a woman aged 65 to 85 with COVID-19, enrolled during active disease. Source material: peripheral blood. The chain's CDR3 is CASSPLLSTDTQYF. The CDR3 nucleotides read TGTGCCAGCAGCCCCCTACTGAGCACAGATACGCAGTATTTT. The full variable domain, rest sourced from reference TRBV28 and TRBJ2-3, is DVKVTQSSRYLVKRTGEKVFLECVQDMDHENMFWYRQDPGLGLRLIYFSYDVKMKEKGDIPEGYSVSREKKERFSLILESASTNQTSMYLCASSPLLSTDTQYFGPGTRLTVL.